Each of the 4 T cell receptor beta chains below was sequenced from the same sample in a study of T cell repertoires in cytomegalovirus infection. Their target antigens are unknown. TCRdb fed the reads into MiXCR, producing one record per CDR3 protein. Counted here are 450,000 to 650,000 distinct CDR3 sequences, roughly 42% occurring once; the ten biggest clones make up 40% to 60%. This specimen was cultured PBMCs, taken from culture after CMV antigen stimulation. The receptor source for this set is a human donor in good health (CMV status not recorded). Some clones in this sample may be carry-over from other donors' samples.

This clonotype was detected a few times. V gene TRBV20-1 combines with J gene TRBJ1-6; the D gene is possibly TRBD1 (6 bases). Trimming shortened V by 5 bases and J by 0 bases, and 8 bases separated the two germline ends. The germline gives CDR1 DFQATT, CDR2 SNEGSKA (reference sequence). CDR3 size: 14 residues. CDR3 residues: CSARTVSYNSPLHF. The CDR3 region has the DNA TGCAGTGCTCGGACAGTCTCCTATAATTCACCCCTCCACTTT.

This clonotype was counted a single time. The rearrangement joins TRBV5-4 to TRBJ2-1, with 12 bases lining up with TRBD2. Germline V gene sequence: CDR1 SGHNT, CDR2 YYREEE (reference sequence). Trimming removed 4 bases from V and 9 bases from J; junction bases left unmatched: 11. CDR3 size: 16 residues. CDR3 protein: CASSPYSSGGGSEQFF. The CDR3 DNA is TGTGCCAGCAGCCCTTACTCTAGCGGGGGGGGTAGTGAGCAGTTCTTC.

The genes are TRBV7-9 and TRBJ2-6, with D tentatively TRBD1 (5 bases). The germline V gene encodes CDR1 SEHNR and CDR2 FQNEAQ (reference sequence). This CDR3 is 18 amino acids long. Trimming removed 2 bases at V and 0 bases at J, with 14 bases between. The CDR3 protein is CASSLRGSGISGANVLTF. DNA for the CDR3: TGTGCCAGCAGCTTAAGGGGCAGTGGAATCTCTGGGGCCAACGTCCTGACTTTC.

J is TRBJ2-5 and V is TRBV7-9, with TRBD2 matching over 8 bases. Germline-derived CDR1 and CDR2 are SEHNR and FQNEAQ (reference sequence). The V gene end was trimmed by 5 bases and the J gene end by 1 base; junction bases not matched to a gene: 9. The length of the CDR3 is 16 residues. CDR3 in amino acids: CASSLLGSGGQETQYF. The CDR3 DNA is TGTGCCAGCAGCCTCCTGGGGAGCGGGGGCCAAGAGACCCAGTACTTC.